The rows below give T cell receptor beta chains drawn from one sample of a study of T cell responses to AZD1222 COVID-19 vaccine. The table came from immunoSEQ multiplex PCR; TCRdb's copy has only in-frame clones and leaves some out. The sample records about 140,000 clones, nearly 95% being singletons. The starting material was peripheral blood, obtained 28 days after the second AZD1222 dose. These receptors were taken from an adult who received the AZD1222 COVID-19 vaccine. The conserved cysteine and the conserved F or W are not part of the CDR3 here. Rows give clone size only sometimes, using once, few, many, or a class for an expanded clone.

>TRBV20-1|NA
SVGTGGGYT
>TRBV5-1|NA
ASSLLAGSYNEQF
>TRBV3-1/TRBV3-2|NA
ASSPSTHSGNTIY
>TRBV7-3|NA
ASSLTTGSYEQY
>TRBV12-5|NA
ASGLSGTGGISYGYT
>TRBV2|NA
ASRPDGNTEAF
>TRBV28|NA
ASSFGRIYEQY
>TRBV5-6|NA
ASSRRGSYNEQF
>TRBV2|NA
ATDPGASGNTIY
>TRBV24-1|NA
ATSDLSAPSYNEQF
>TRBV2|NA
ASSGGNTGELF
>TRBV4-2|NA
ASSQKSASLHEQF
>TRBV20-1|NA
SASPLGGRDDEQY
>TRBV21-1|NA
ASSPRHRFYNEQF
>TRBV10-3|NA
AISESSGRGSPYNEQF
>TRBV28|NA
ASSATDSNQPQH
>TRBV20-1|NA
SASPGGSGANVLT
>TRBV27|NA
ASSGASGQY
>TRBV19|NA
ASSIGGPGVRYSNQPQH
>TRBV27|NA
ASSSPGPKNIQY
>TRBV2|NA
ASSADRGDINYGYT
>TRBV6-5|NA
ASSPPGRAGGYT
>TRBV24-1|few
ATSAGHTEAF
>TRBV27|NA
ASDAYLRQGVINTEAF
>TRBV12-3/TRBV12-4|NA
ASRPLSDYGYT
>TRBV19|NA
ASSLEGSGRRDTQY
>TRBV10-3|NA
AISGGSGGAPDTQY
>TRBV4-3|once
ASSRNSGREQF
>TRBV6-2/TRBV6-3|NA
ASSWTTRRGGF
>TRBV9|NA
ASSVAGAVAETQY
>TRBV21-1|NA
ASSNSATQGRVNYGYT
>TRBV12-3/TRBV12-4|NA
ASSSGTAYGYT
>TRBV19|NA
ASSRDLAGSSYEQY
>TRBV6-5|NA
ASSYIARTVYGYT
>TRBV5-1|NA
ASSEGQKIHEQF
>TRBV11-3|NA
ASSLGLGNKETQY
>TRBV7-3|NA
ASSLLAGGSYNEQF
>TRBV27|NA
ASSLSWTGVEAF
>TRBV27|NA
ASSPHIQETQY
>TRBV2|NA
ASREWAHTEAF
>TRBV6-5|NA
ASRLVLPTDTQY
>TRBV7-9|NA
ASSPLRGLLSGNTIY
>TRBV7-9|NA
ASSLVVNTEAF
>TRBV29-1|NA
SVSRTDSYGYT
>TRBV7-3|once
ASSLNRGYEQY
>TRBV6-5|NA
ASRKTGPETQY
>TRBV9|NA
ASSYRAESTEAF
>TRBV2|once
ASIKYLGSEQY
>TRBV15|NA
ATSRVPPGSLYNEQF